The present entry profiles one TCR beta chain with its context. Its antigen is unknown. This sample was taken from a study of cytomegalovirus exposure and HLA in healthy donors. Study outcomes and limitations: In vitro assays verified that a few CMV-associated chains recognized CMV antigens specifically. Cytomegalovirus status was reportedly diagnosed by the classifier with high sensitivity and specificity. An analysis that was carried out later associated 16,951 TCR beta sequences with HLA alleles at 0.05 false discovery rate. The study reported that TCR beta sequences accurately predicted HLA-A and HLA-B alleles in most subjects.

The V segment lost 5 bases and the J segment 5 bases; nucleotides outside the gene matches: 11. Per germline, CDR1 GTSNPN and CDR2 SVGIG (reference sequence). The CDR3 consists of 14 residues. In the PCR, 60 Vbeta and 13 Jbeta primers were used. Sequencing used immunoSEQ multiplex PCR; TCRdb keeps in-frame clones, though not all of them. The sample has some 83,000 clones; more than 70% are singletons. The sequence came from a man aged 55 to 69 in good health and CMV-seronegative. Sequencing input: PBMCs. The chain carries TRBV30 and TRBJ2-5, with TRBD2 matching over 7 bases. This chain's CDR3 is CAWGAAGPVETQYF. The DNA of the CDR3 is TGTGCCTGGGGGGCAGCGGGGCCCGTTGAGACCCAGTACTTC.